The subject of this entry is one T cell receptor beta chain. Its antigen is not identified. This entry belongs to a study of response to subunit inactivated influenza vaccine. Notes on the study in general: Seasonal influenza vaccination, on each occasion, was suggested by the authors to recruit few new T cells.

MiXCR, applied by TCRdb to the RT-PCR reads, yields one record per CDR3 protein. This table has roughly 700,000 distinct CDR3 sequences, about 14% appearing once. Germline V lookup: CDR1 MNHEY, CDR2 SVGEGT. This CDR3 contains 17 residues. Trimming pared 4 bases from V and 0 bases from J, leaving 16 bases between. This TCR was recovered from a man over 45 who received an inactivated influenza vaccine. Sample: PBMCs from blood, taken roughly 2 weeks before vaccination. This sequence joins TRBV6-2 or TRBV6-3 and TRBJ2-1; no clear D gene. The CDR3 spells CASSSGRVDSSYNEQFF. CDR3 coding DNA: TGTGCCAGCAGTTCCGGACGTGTAGATAGCTCCTACAATGAGCAGTTCTTC.